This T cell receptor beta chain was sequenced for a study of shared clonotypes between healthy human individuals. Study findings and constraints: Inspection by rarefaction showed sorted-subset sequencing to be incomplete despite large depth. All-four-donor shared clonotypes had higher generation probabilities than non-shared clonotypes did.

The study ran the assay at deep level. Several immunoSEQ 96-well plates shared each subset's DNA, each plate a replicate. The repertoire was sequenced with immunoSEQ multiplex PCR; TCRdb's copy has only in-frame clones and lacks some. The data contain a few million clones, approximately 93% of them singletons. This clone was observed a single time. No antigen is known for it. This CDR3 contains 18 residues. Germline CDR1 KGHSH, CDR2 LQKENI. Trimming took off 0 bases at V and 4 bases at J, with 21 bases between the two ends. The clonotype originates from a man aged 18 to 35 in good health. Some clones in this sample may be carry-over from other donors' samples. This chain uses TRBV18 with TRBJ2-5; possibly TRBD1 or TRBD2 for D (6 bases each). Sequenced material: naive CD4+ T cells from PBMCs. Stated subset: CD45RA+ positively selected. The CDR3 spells CASSPPTTRGLRGETQYF. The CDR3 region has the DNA TGTGCCAGCTCACCACCGACGACAAGGGGGTTGCGGGGAGAGACCCAGTACTTC.